This T cell receptor (beta chain) was documented in a study of blood T cell repertoires in COVID-19. This CDR3 has 14 residues. The V gene end was trimmed by 2 bases and the J gene end by 3 bases; junction bases not matched to a gene: 3. Looked up from germline, CDR1 is SGHRS and CDR2 is YFSETQ. Here immunoSEQ multiplex PCR was the method, and the copy in TCRdb shows in-frame clones only, minus some. Of 100,000 or so clones in the sample, nearly 90% were seen once. The J gene is TRBJ2-5, the V gene TRBV5-1, with TRBD1 matching over 8 bases. The source is a man over 45 with active COVID-19. What was sequenced was peripheral blood. CDR3: CASSFNRGKETQYF. CDR3 nucleotide sequence: TGCGCCAGCAGCTTTAACAGGGGGAAAGAGACCCAGTACTTC.